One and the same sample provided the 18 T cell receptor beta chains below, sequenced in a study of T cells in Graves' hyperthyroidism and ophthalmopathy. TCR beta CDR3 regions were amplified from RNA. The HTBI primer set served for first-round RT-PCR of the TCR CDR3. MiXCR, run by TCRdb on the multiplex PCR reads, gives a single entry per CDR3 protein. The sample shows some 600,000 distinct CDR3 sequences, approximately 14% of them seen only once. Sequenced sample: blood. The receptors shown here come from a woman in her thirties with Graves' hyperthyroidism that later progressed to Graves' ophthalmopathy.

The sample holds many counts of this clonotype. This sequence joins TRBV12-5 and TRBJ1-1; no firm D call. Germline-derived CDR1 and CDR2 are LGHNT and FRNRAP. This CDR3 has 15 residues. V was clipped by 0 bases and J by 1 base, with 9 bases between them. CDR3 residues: CASGLVGNPNTEAFF. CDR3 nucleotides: TGTGCTAGTGGTTTGGTAGGCAACCCGAACACTGAAGCTTTCTTT. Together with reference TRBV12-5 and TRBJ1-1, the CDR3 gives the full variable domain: DARVTQTPRHKVTEMGQEVTMRCQPILGHNTVFWYRQTMMQGLELLAYFRNRAPLDDSGMPKDRFSAEMPDATLATLKIQPSEPRDSAVYFCASGLVGNPNTEAFFGQGTRLTVV.

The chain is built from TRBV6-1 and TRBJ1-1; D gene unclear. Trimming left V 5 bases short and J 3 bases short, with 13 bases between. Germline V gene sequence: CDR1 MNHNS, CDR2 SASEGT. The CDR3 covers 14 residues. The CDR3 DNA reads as TGTGCCAGCAGTTACCCGGGCCCCGACACTGAAGCTTTCTTT. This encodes CASSYPGPDTEAFF.

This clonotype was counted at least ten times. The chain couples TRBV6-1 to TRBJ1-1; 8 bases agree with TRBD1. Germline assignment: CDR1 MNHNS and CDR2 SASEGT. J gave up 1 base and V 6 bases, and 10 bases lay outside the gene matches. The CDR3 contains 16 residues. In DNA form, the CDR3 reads TGTGCCAGCAGCGGACCCGGACAGGGTTGGAACACTGAAGCTTTCTTT. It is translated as CASSGPGQGWNTEAFF.

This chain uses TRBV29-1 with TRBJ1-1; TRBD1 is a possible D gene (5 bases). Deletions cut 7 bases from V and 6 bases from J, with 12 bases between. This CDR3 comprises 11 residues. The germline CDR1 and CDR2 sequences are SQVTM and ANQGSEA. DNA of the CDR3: TGCAGCGGAATACGGGGACCTGAAGCTTTCTTT. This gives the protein CSGIRGPEAFF.

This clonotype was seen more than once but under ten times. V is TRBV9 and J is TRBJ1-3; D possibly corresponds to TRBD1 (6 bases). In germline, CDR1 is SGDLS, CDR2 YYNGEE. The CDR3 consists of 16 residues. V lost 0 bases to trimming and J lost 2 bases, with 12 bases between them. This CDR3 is CASSVGSEGAGNTIYF. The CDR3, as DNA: TGTGCCAGCAGCGTAGGTTCTGAGGGGGCTGGAAACACCATATATTTT.

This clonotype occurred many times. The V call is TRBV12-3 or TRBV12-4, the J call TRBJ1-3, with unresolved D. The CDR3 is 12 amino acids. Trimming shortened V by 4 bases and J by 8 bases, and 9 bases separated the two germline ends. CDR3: CASSSALHTIYF. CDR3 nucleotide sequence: TGTGCCAGCAGTTCGGCGCTGCACACCATATATTTT.

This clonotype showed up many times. The CDR3 DNA sequence: TGTGCCATCAGTGAGTCAGAGACTATCAACAATGAGCAGTTCTTC. Protein sequence: CAISESETINNEQFF. The rearrangement links TRBV10-3 to TRBJ2-1, with a weak D call TRBD2 (5 bases). Germline loops: CDR1 ENHRY, CDR2 SYGVKD. V was clipped by 0 bases and J by 5 bases, with 11 bases between them. The length of the CDR3 is 15 residues.

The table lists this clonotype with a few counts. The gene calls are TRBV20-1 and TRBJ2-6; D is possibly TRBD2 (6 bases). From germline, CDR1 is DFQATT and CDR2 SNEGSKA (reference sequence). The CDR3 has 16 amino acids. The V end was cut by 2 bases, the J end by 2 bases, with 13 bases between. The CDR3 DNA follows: TGCAGTGCTAGACCCGGGGAGCGGGCTGGGGCCAACGTCCTGACTTTC. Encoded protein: CSARPGERAGANVLTF.

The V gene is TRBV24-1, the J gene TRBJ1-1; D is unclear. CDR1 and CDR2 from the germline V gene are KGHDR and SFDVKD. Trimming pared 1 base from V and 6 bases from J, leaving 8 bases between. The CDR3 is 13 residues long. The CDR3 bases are TGTGCCACCAGTGATTTTGGAGGTTCTGAAGCTTTCTTT. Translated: CATSDFGGSEAFF.

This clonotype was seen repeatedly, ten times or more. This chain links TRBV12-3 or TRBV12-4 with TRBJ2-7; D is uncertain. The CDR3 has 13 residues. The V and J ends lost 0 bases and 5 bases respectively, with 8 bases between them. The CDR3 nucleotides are TGTGCCAGCAGTTTAGCGAGTGCGGACGAGCAGTACTTC. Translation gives CASSLASADEQYF.

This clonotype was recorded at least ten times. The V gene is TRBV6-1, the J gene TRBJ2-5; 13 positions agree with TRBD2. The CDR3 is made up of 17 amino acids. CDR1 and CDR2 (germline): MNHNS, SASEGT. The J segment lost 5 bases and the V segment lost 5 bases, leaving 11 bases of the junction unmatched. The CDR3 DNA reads TGTGCCAGCAGTCTAATAGGACTAGCGGGAGCGGGGGAGACCCAGTACTTC. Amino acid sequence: CASSLIGLAGAGETQYF.

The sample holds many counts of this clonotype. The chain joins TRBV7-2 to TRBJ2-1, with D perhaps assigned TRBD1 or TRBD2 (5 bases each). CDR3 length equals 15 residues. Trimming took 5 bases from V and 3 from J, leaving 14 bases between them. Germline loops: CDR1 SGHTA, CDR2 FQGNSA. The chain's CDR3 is CASSADGGFYNEQFF. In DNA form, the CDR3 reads TGTGCCAGCAGCGCAGATGGGGGTTTCTACAATGAGCAGTTCTTC.

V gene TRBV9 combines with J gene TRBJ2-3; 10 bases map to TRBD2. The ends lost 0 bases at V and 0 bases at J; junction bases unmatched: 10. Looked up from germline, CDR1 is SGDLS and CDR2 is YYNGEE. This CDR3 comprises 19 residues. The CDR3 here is CASSVASGTSERSTDTQYF. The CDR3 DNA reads TGTGCCAGCAGCGTAGCCTCCGGGACTAGCGAAAGAAGCACAGATACGCAGTATTTT. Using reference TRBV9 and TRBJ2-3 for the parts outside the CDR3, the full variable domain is DSGVTQTPKHLITATGQRVTLRCSPRSGDLSVYWYQQSLDQGLQFLIQYYNGEERAKGNILERFSAQQFPDLHSELNLSSLELGDSALYFCASSVASGTSERSTDTQYFGPGTRLTVL.

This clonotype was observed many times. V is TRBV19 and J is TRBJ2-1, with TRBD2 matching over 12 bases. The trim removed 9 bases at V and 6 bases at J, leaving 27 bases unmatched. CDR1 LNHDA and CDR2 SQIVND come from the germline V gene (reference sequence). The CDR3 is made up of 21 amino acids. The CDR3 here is CASSKGQGATSGSPLVNEQFF. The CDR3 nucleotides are TGTGCCAGCTCCAAGGGACAGGGTGCGACTAGCGGGAGTCCCCTTGTCAATGAGCAGTTCTTC.

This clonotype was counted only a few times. In DNA form, the CDR3 reads TGTGCCAGTAGTCCGACTAGCGGGAGCGTGTACGAGCAGTACTTC. This gives the protein CASSPTSGSVYEQYF. The genes are TRBV19 and TRBJ2-7, with 12 positions matching TRBD2. Germline V CDR1 and CDR2: LNHDA, SQIVND (reference sequence). This CDR3 region has 15 residues. V trimming: 5 bases; J trimming: 4 bases; junction bases outside the gene matches: 6.

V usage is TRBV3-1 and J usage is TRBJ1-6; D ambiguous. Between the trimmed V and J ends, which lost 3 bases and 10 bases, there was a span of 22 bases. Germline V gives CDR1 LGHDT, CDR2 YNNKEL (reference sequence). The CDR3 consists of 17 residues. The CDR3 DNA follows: TGTGCCAGCAGCCACCCCCTTAGGGTTGGGTCGAGCTCACCCCTCCACTTT. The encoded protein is CASSHPLRVGSSSPLHF.

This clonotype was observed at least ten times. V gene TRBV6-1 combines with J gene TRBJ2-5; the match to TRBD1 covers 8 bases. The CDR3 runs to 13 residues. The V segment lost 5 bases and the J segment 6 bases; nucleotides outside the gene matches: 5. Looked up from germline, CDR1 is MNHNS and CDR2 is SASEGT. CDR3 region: CASSSGGAKTQYF. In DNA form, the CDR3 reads TGTGCCAGCAGTTCAGGGGGCGCCAAGACCCAGTACTTC.

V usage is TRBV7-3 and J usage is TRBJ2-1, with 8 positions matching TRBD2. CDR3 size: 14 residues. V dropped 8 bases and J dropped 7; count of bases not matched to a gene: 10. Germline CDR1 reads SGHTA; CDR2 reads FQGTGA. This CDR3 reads CASATPGLVNEQFF. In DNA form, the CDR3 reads TGTGCCAGCGCTACCCCGGGACTAGTGAATGAGCAGTTCTTC.